This T cell receptor beta chain was identified during a study of blood T cell repertoires in COVID-19. Overall study: Collection of acute and convalescent COVID-19 samples took place in the United States, Italy and Spain. Nucleic acid was either cDNA or gDNA, and it came from T cells, B-cell-depleted T cells, or PBMCs.

In the source study's methods: Estimation of nucleated cell counts was performed using reference gene primer amplification. Clones were read by immunoSEQ multiplex PCR, and TCRdb kept only the in-frame ones, dropping some. The DNA gave D and trimming, while V, J and clone size come from that table. The repertoire consists of about 61,000 clones, with approximately 86% occurring once and the leading ten covering 15% to 20%. Trimming cost V 5 bases and J 8 bases; bases outside gene matches: 9. Germline V gene lookup returns CDR1 SGHTA and CDR2 FQGNSA. This CDR3 is built from 14 residues. This receptor was taken from an elderly woman with active COVID-19. The rearrangement joins TRBV7-2 to TRBJ1-2, with 9 bases fitting TRBD1. The sample was peripheral blood. CDR3 loop: CASSTRTGEGGYTF. The DNA of the CDR3 is TGTGCCAGCAGCACAAGGACAGGGGAGGGAGGCTACACCTTC.